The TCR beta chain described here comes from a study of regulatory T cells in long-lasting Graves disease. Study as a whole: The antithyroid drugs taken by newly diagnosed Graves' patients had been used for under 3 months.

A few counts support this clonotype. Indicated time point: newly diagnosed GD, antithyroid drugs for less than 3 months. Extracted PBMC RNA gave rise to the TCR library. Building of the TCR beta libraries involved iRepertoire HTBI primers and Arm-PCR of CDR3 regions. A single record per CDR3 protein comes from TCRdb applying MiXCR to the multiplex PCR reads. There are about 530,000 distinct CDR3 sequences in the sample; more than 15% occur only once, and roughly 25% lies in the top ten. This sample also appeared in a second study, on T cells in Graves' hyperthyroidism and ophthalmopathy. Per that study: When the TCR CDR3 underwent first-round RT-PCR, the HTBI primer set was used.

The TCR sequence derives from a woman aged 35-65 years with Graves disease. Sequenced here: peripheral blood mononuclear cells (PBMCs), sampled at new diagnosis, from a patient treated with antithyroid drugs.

In nucleotides, the CDR3 is TGTGCCAAGGCCAGGGGGCCCCCCGGAGCCAAAAACATTCAGTACTTC. This codes for CAKARGPPGAKNIQYF. V and J are TRBV2 and TRBJ2-4; 8 bases align to TRBD1. V dropped 10 bases and J dropped 0; count of bases not matched to a gene: 11. Germline loops: CDR1 SNHLY, CDR2 FYNNEI. This CDR3 has 16 residues.